This T cell receptor beta chain was identified in a study of memory CD4+ T cells and cytomegalovirus serostatus. Looking at the study overall: Healthy Belgian adult donors included roughly ten CMV-positive and fewer than 25 CMV-negative people.

This clone was seen a single time. Repertoires were generated with immunoSEQ multiplex PCR, while TCRdb's copy carries only in-frame clones and drops some. The sample includes approximately 92,000 clones, approximately 80% seen only once; the top ten take approximately 4%. Single viable CD3+CD4+CD8-CD45RO+ cells were sorted as the memory CD4+ T cells. This receptor was obtained from an adult in good health and CMV-seropositive. The sequenced sample was memory CD4+ T cells from blood.

The CDR3 region has the DNA TGTGCCAGCACCAAAGACGGACCCTACGAGCAGTACTTC. Amino acid sequence: CASTKDGPYEQYF. The chain is built from TRBV7-2 and TRBJ2-7; no clear D. V lost 7 bases and J 2 bases, leaving 12 bases between the germline ends. Germline V gives CDR1 SGHTA, CDR2 FQGNSA. The CDR3 is made up of 13 amino acids.